One sample yielded the 23 T cell receptor beta chains listed below, sequenced in a study of T cell repertoires and HLA-DP antigens (dated by TCRdb to between 2017 and 2018). No antigens are known for them. The library was built by means of the immunoSEQ multiplex PCR assay. Entries here come from immuneACCESS through TCRdb and include only in-frame sequences with V and J called. Some clones fail to appear in such tables; in the studies checked, an unresolved V gene covers under half of the shortfall, and the cause of the remainder is unknown. Across this sample there are around 110,000 clones, with 90% to 95% seen only once. The biggest ten clones account for 0.25% to 0.3% of the sample. Material for sequencing was CD4+ T cells from PBMCs. The receptors were gathered from a woman aged 18-30 years in good health and CMV-seronegative.

This chain links TRBV7-2 with TRBJ2-7; maybe TRBD2 (6 bases). The V end lost 5 bases, the J end lost 2 bases, and 13 bases lay between the germline ends. This CDR3 region has 14 residues. Germline lookup yields CDR1 SGHTA and CDR2 FQGNSA. Here the CDR3 DNA reads TGTGCCAGCAGCCCCCCTAGCGTTCCCTACGAGCAGTACTTC. Its protein product is CASSPPSVPYEQYF.

The chain couples TRBV5-1 to TRBJ2-3; tentative D call: TRBD2 (5 bases). The CDR3 runs 16 residues. CDR1 is SGHRS, CDR2 YFSETQ, per germline. The V end lost 0 bases, the J end lost 0 bases, and 11 bases lay between the germline ends. CDR3 sequence: CASSLERGYSTDTQYF. CDR3 bases: TGCGCCAGCAGCTTGGAACGGGGATATAGCACAGATACGCAGTATTTT.

Concerning this clone itself: The sample has other DNA sequences that encode this CDR3 too. The chain couples TRBV28 to TRBJ2-2; D is perhaps TRBD1 (6 bases). This CDR3 contains 14 residues. Germline CDR1 MDHEN, CDR2 SYDVKM. Trimming removed 4 bases at V and 4 bases at J, with 10 bases between. The CDR3, as DNA: TGTGCCAGCAGTTCGGCAGGGGTCACCGGGGAGCTGTTTTTT. Translation: CASSSAGVTGELFF.

In this sample, this clone turned up a few times. V usage is TRBV4-2 and J usage is TRBJ1-6, with D perhaps matching TRBD1 (6 bases). The CDR3 spans 18 residues. With 0 bases removed from V and 3 bases from J, the gap between germline ends came to 15 bases. CDR1 LGHNA and CDR2 YNFKEQ come from the germline V gene. This chain's CDR3 is CASSQELTTGSYNSPLHF. CDR3 DNA sequence: TGTGCCAGCAGCCAAGAACTAACCACAGGGAGCTATAATTCACCCCTCCACTTT.

This chain links TRBV5-1 with TRBJ2-3; D may be TRBD2 (6 bases). This CDR3 region has 15 residues. V was clipped by 0 bases and J by 6 bases, with 14 bases between them. The germline V gene encodes CDR1 SGHRS and CDR2 YFSETQ. CDR3 sequence reads: CASSLGVQLADTQYF. The CDR3 DNA sequence: TGCGCCAGCAGCTTGGGGGTCCAACTAGCTGATACGCAGTATTTT.

The chain couples TRBV18 to TRBJ1-2; D may be TRBD1 (5 bases). Germline V gives CDR1 KGHSH, CDR2 LQKENI. The V end was cut by 8 bases, the J end by 3 bases, with 19 bases between. CDR3 length equals 15 residues. The CDR3 DNA is TGTGCCAGCGCCCCGTCCGGGGGACCCGACTATGGCTACACCTTC. Translating gives CASAPSGGPDYGYTF.

The gene calls are TRBV2 and TRBJ1-2, with 8 bases aligning to TRBD1. With V trimmed by 6 bases and J by 2 bases, 11 bases remained unmatched. Germline CDR1 reads SNHLY; CDR2 reads FYNNEI. The CDR3 spans 16 residues. The CDR3 region is CASSLDRVVKNYGYTF. The CDR3 coding sequence is TGTGCCAGCAGCCTGGACAGGGTGGTTAAAAACTATGGCTACACCTTC. Looking up the rest from reference TRBV2 and TRBJ1-2 gives the full variable domain: EPEVTQTPSHQVTQMGQEVILRCVPISNHLYFYWYRQILGQKVEFLVSFYNNEISEKSEIFDDQFSVERPDGSNFTLKIRSTKLEDSAMYFCASSLDRVVKNYGYTFGSGTRLTVV.

The V and J genes are TRBV27 and TRBJ1-4, with D maybe TRBD1 (6 bases). V was pared by 4 bases and J by 5 bases, with 17 bases between. The germline V gene has CDR1 MNHEY and CDR2 SMNVEV (reference sequence). CDR3 length equals 16 residues. The CDR3 DNA is TGTGCCAGCAGTTCCACCCGACAGGCACGAAATGAAAAACTGTTTTTT. Protein sequence: CASSSTRQARNEKLFF.

The CDR3 sequence is CASSLGTGSGANVLTF. CDR3 DNA: TGTGCCAGCAGCTTAGGGACAGGCTCTGGGGCCAACGTCCTGACTTTC. V and J are TRBV7-9 and TRBJ2-6; TRBD1 matches at 7 bases. CDR1 is SEHNR and CDR2 is FQNEAQ in the germline V gene (reference sequence). This CDR3 spans 16 amino acids. The ends lost 1 base at V and 0 bases at J; junction bases unmatched: 0.

This sequence joins TRBV5-8 and TRBJ1-3; tentatively, D is TRBD1 (5 bases). V lost 2 bases and J lost 4, with 13 bases in between. The CDR3 is made up of 15 amino acids. Looked up from germline, CDR1 is SGHTS and CDR2 is YDEGEE. CDR3 nucleotide sequence: TGTGCCAGCAGCTTCCGGGGGGGGAACGGAAACACCATATATTTT. This sequence encodes CASSFRGGNGNTIYF.

The chain combines TRBV30 with TRBJ2-5, with D perhaps matching TRBD2 (7 bases). The CDR3 sequence is 15 residues long. The germline gives CDR1 GTSNPN, CDR2 SVGIG (reference sequence). The germline V and J ends were trimmed by 0 bases and 1 base, with 12 bases remaining between them. The DNA of the CDR3 is TGTGCCTGGAGTGTAGGGGGGGCCTTCCAAGAGACCCAGTACTTC. Translation gives CAWSVGGAFQETQYF.

J is TRBJ2-7 and V is TRBV5-6; unclear D gene. With 1 base removed from V and 2 bases from J, the gap between germline ends came to 13 bases. Germline CDR1 reads SGHDT; CDR2 reads YYEEEE. The CDR3 is 15 amino acids. The CDR3: CASSLRLPTTYEQYV. The CDR3, as DNA: TGTGCCAGCAGCTTGAGATTACCAACGACCTACGAGCAGTACGTC.

This rearrangement joins TRBV18 to TRBJ2-7, with D perhaps TRBD1 (5 bases). Per the germline V gene, CDR1 is KGHSH and CDR2 is LQKENI. CDR3 length: 15 amino acids. V lost 1 base and J 2 bases, leaving 12 bases between the germline ends. The CDR3 loop is CASSPHPDRPYEQYV. The CDR3 nucleotides are TGTGCCAGCTCACCACATCCCGACAGACCCTACGAGCAGTACGTC.

The rearrangement joins TRBV7-6 to TRBJ2-2, with D perhaps matching TRBD1 (6 bases). Germline assignment: CDR1 SGHVS and CDR2 FNYEAQ. The CDR3 extends over 16 amino acids. The V and J ends lost 6 bases and 8 bases respectively, with 22 bases between them. DNA of the CDR3: TGTGCCAGCAGTCCTGACAGGAGGCCTTCGGCTGGGGAGCTGTTTTTT. Residues: CASSPDRRPSAGELFF.

This chain connects TRBV27 to TRBJ1-3; perhaps TRBD1 as D (5 bases). Germline CDR1 reads MNHEY; CDR2 reads SMNVEV (reference sequence). The length of the CDR3 is 15 residues. The V and J ends lost 6 bases and 0 bases respectively, with 12 bases between them. The CDR3 region is CASRPQATSGNTIYF. The CDR3 nucleotides read TGTGCCAGCAGACCACAGGCGACCTCTGGAAACACCATATATTTT.

In its sample, this clone was seen once. The chain employs TRBV6-5 and TRBJ2-7; the D gene is possibly TRBD1 (7 bases). Between the trimmed V and J ends, which lost 7 bases and 3 bases, there was a span of 13 bases. CDR3 size: 13 residues. CDR1 is MNHEY and CDR2 is SVGAGI in the germline V gene. DNA of the CDR3: TGTGCCAGCAAGCAGGGGGGCTACTACGAGCAGTACTTC. It codes for CASKQGGYYEQYF.

The chain couples TRBV27 to TRBJ1-5; 8 bases fit TRBD1. The CDR3 runs 14 residues. Germline loops: CDR1 MNHEY, CDR2 SMNVEV (reference sequence). Losses at the gene ends were 6 bases for V and 4 bases for J; bases not matched to a gene: 5. Written as DNA, the CDR3 is TGTGCCAGCAGCCCAGACAGGGGTAATCAGCCCCAGCATTTT. This gives the protein CASSPDRGNQPQHF.

This chain joins TRBV28 and TRBJ1-5, with a tentative D call TRBD1 (6 bases). The germline V gene has CDR1 MDHEN and CDR2 SYDVKM. The CDR3 has 15 amino acids. The V gene lost 7 bases and the J gene lost 2 bases, with 15 bases spanning the gap. CDR3 nucleotides: TGTGCCAGCACCCCTTTGAGGGGGGGCAATCAGCCCCAGCATTTT. Translation gives CASTPLRGGNQPQHF.

This clone has a handful of counts. This sequence joins TRBV19 and TRBJ1-5, with 8 positions matching TRBD1. V lost 5 bases, J lost 2 bases, and 8 bases stayed unmatched. There are 16 residues in the CDR3. Germline CDR1 and CDR2: LNHDA and SQIVND (reference sequence). DNA of the CDR3: TGTGCCAGTAGTGTGTACAGGGGGGCGGGCAATCAGCCCCAGCATTTT. This translates into CASSVYRGAGNQPQHF.

The rearrangement uses TRBV7-6 and TRBJ2-5; D uncertain. The germline gives CDR1 SGHVS, CDR2 FNYEAQ. The CDR3 extends over 14 amino acids. Trimming took 4 bases from V and 4 from J, leaving 13 bases between them. The DNA of the CDR3 is TGTGCCAGCAGCTCCTGGGCTAGTAGAGAGACCCAGTACTTC. It is translated as CASSSWASRETQYF.

This chain uses TRBV10-3 with TRBJ2-2; perhaps D is TRBD1 or TRBD2 (5 bases each). V dropped 7 bases and J dropped 4 bases, with 16 bases sitting between them. The CDR3 has 15 amino acids. Germline V gene lookup returns CDR1 ENHRY and CDR2 SYGVKD. Here the CDR3 DNA reads TGTGCCATCACCCCGGGTGGGGGTCCCACCGGGGAGCTGTTTTTT. Translating it yields CAITPGGGPTGELFF.

This chain connects TRBV4-3 to TRBJ2-2, with D perhaps matching TRBD2 (7 bases). V gave up 0 bases and J gave up 5 bases, with 13 bases separating them. Germline loops: CDR1 LGHNA, CDR2 YSLEER. CDR3 length: 16 amino acids. The CDR3 region is CASSQDEGRGTGELFF. CDR3 coding DNA: TGCGCCAGCAGCCAAGATGAAGGGAGGGGGACCGGGGAGCTGTTTTTT.

As DNA, the CDR3 is TGTGCCAGTAGTATGCGGACGTCGTATGGCTACACCTTC. It codes for CASSMRTSYGYTF. The chain couples TRBV19 to TRBJ1-2, with D hard to call. The CDR3 spans 13 residues. The ends were cut back, 3 bases at V and 5 bases at J, with 10 bases in the middle. CDR1 and CDR2 (germline): LNHDA, SQIVND (reference sequence).